Listed below are T cell receptor beta chains from one sample, sequenced in a study of shared clonotypes between healthy human individuals. Clones were read by immunoSEQ multiplex PCR, and TCRdb kept only the in-frame ones, dropping some. The sample lists 550,000 to 850,000 clones, approximately 79% occurring once. Material: memory CD4+ T cells sorted from blood. Receptor source: a woman in her thirties in good health. Each CDR3 is given without its conserved first and last residue. Fields, in order: CDR3 protein, CDR3 length, clone size, D gene, V gene, J gene. D genes are given only for firm matches. The listing skips clone size in some rows; elsewhere it reads once, few, many or a size class.

ASSLQEDTEAF	11	.	.	TRBV7-9	TRBJ1-1
ASSQDPGYSNQPQH	14	.	.	TRBV4-2	TRBJ1-5
AWSGTATNEKLF	12	once	.	TRBV30	TRBJ1-4
AISPPGTGLRQNTEAF	16	.	TRBD1	TRBV10-3	TRBJ1-1
AWSLAGGKNIQY	12	.	TRBD2	TRBV30	TRBJ2-4
ASSSIQGAGFGGNTIY	16	many	TRBD1	TRBV5-1	TRBJ1-3
ASSKTSDYYDTQY	13	.	.	TRBV19	TRBJ2-3
ASSKEHRVQKDICGNQPQH	19	.	.	TRBV21-1	TRBJ1-5
ASIPSTGSGGEQY	13	.	.	TRBV28	TRBJ2-7
ASNPPSQDTQY	11	.	.	TRBV2	TRBJ2-3
AISAGRNNEQF	11	.	.	TRBV10-3	TRBJ2-1
ASSDLGWDLTDTQY	14	.	.	TRBV6-1	TRBJ2-3
ASSQRRQGSSTDTQY	15	.	.	TRBV9	TRBJ2-3
ASRGGQGKSYEQY	13	many	TRBD1	TRBV6-1	TRBJ2-7
ASSSRGTASYEQY	13	.	.	TRBV6-6	TRBJ2-7
ASGEKHTQY	9	.	.	TRBV7-9	TRBJ2-3
ASSQTQGTTEAF	12	.	.	TRBV11-2	TRBJ1-1
ASSRDRENEKLF	12	.	.	TRBV5-4	TRBJ1-4
ASSAQGEVTEAF	12	.	TRBD1	TRBV6-4	TRBJ1-1
ASSSRDGSTDTQY	13	once	.	TRBV6-5	TRBJ2-3
ASSLSLNQETQY	12	.	.	TRBV5-6	TRBJ2-5
ASSTTRGGGDGYT	13	.	TRBD1	TRBV19	TRBJ1-2
ASTNGPGELF	10	once	.	TRBV6-6	TRBJ2-2
AWSTPGQGTRTF	12	.	TRBD1	TRBV30	TRBJ1-1
ASSRQGWEPQH	11	.	TRBD1	TRBV7-6	TRBJ1-5
ASSAGGLAYSSYNEQF	16	.	.	TRBV9	TRBJ2-1
ASSLNPGHNTEAF	13	.	.	TRBV7-9	TRBJ1-1
ASRSGTDIGGYT	12	.	TRBD1	TRBV7-9	TRBJ1-2
ASRRGQGTYEQY	12	.	TRBD1	TRBV28	TRBJ2-7
AIRAIGGRLGNYEQY	15	.	.	TRBV10-3	TRBJ2-7
ASSRLASETDTQY	13	.	TRBD2	TRBV2	TRBJ2-3
ASSGQGPYEQY	11	few	TRBD1	TRBV18	TRBJ2-7
ASSPQTSGYNEQF	13	.	TRBD2	TRBV7-2	TRBJ2-1
ASSRRTGGIGEAF	13	.	TRBD1	TRBV6-5	TRBJ1-1
SVVRQVNTEAF	11	once	.	TRBV29-1	TRBJ1-1
ASSLLELSEAF	11	.	.	TRBV28	TRBJ1-1
ASSSHRATNEKLF	13	.	.	TRBV27	TRBJ1-4
ASSHGGSQGAAQY	13	many	TRBD2	TRBV7-9	TRBJ2-5
ASSSSDSHNEQF	12	few	.	TRBV11-3	TRBJ2-1
ASSSWDRVGT	10	.	.	TRBV5-5	TRBJ1-2
ASSQEALRREGREAF	15	.	.	TRBV4-2	TRBJ1-1
ASSLVGQGVDGYT	13	.	TRBD1	TRBV7-2	TRBJ1-2
ASMSRGRGTEAF	12	few	.	TRBV28	TRBJ1-1
AWSVKETAEKLF	12	.	.	TRBV30	TRBJ1-4
ASSGAAGGNQETQY	14	.	TRBD2	TRBV2	TRBJ2-5
ASSSRVGTGELF	12	.	.	TRBV5-6	TRBJ2-2
ASRPPTGPSSYNEQF	15	.	.	TRBV5-1	TRBJ2-1
ASHRGWGTGANVLT	14	few	TRBD1	TRBV28	TRBJ2-6
ASSLISRGEKLF	12	.	.	TRBV7-9	TRBJ1-4
ASSQERIPTEAF	12	.	.	TRBV14	TRBJ1-1
AWSPRGLQETQY	12	.	TRBD1	TRBV30	TRBJ2-5
ASSEGPTGELF	11	few	.	TRBV25-1	TRBJ2-2
ARGLAGLNTGELF	13	once	TRBD2	TRBV7-9	TRBJ2-2
ASSGGENNQPQH	12	.	.	TRBV4-1	TRBJ1-5
ASNGAGDYEQY	11	.	TRBD2	TRBV19	TRBJ2-7
ASSEIFEQF	9	.	.	TRBV2	TRBJ2-1
ASMRDTQREQY	11	.	.	TRBV6-1	TRBJ2-7